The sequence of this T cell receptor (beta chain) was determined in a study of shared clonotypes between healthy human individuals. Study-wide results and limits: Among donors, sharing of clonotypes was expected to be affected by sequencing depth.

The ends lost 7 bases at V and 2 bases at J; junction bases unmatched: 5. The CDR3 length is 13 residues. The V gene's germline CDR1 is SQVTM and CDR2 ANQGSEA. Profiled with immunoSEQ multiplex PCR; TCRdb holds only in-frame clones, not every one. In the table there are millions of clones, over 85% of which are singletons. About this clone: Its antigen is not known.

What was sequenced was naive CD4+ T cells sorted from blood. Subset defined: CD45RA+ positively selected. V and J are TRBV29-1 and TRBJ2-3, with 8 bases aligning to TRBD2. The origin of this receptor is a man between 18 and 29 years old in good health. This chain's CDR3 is CSAGTRLTDTQYF. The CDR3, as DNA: TGCAGCGCCGGGACTAGACTCACAGATACGCAGTATTTT.